This entry is about one TCR beta chain. Its specificity is unknown. These data come from a study of cytomegalovirus exposure and HLA in healthy donors. Study-wide results and caveats: Of the V segments, some could not be distinguished, including TRBV6-2 and TRBV6-3, and were excluded. Presence/absence comparisons presumed near-even sequencing depth among donors. Analysis performed later showed TCR beta chains linked to HLA being more clonally expanded than equally common others. Earlier findings revealed that most TCR beta V segments proved productive either about 87% or about 30% of the time.

Per the germline V gene, CDR1 is SEHNR and CDR2 is FQNEAQ (reference sequence). The V segment lost 2 bases and the J segment 3 bases; nucleotides outside the gene matches: 9. This CDR3 has 16 residues. Primers for the PCR totalled 60 Vbeta and 13 Jbeta. Method: immunoSEQ multiplex PCR; TCRdb's copy keeps in-frame clones and lacks some. The table has some 90,000 clones, more than 65% seen once. Material: PBMCs. The chain has TRBV7-9 and TRBJ2-5; 7 bases are shared with TRBD1. The clonotype was recovered from a human donor in good health. The CDR3 loop is CASSLSMAGGEETQYF. The DNA of the CDR3 is TGTGCCAGCAGCTTAAGCATGGCAGGGGGTGAAGAGACCCAGTACTTC.